Following are 5 T cell receptor beta chains from one sample sequenced in a study of vaccination and CD4 T cells after COVID-19. Sample treatment: roughly 11-day PBMC culture with coronavirus spike peptide pools or control peptides (ViraFEST assay). Collection of the unexposed donor's CD4+ T cells took place before the COVID-19 pandemic (2011-2018). The study sequenced cultured CD4+ T cell DNA using the Oncomine TCR Beta short-read assay. DNA came from CD4+ T cells after culture. TCRdb re-analysed the PCR reads in MiXCR, keeping a single row per CDR3 protein. The sample consists of 9,100 or so distinct CDR3 sequences, approximately 34% of them appearing once. These TCRs' antigens remain unknown. Sequenced input: CD4+ T cells from blood, cultured in vitro. The origin of the receptors is a human donor in good health.

The chain uses TRBV6-1 and TRBJ2-2; TRBD2 matches at 14 bases. After removal of 5 bases from V and 4 bases from J, the junction contained 12 bases not matched to a gene. There are 19 residues in the CDR3. Germline CDR1 and CDR2: MNHNS and SASEGT. Written as DNA, the CDR3 is TGTGCCAGCAGTATACCCTCGGGACTAGCGGGAGTGAGCACCGGGGAGCTGTTTTTT. Translated: CASSIPSGLAGVSTGELFF.

A few counts support this clonotype. The chain combines TRBV7-9 with TRBJ1-6; D call uncertain. Germline values: CDR1 SEHNR, CDR2 FQNEAQ (reference sequence). The CDR3 has 13 amino acids. V was trimmed by 11 bases and J by 8 bases, leaving 16 bases between them. The CDR3: CAYSLGVDSPLHF. The CDR3 nucleotides are TGTGCCTACTCTCTCGGGGTTGATTCACCCCTCCACTTT.

V gene TRBV20-1 combines with J gene TRBJ2-1; D is perhaps TRBD1 (5 bases). The CDR3 runs to 18 residues. From germline, CDR1 is DFQATT and CDR2 SNEGSKA (reference sequence). Trimming shortened V by 3 bases and J by 1 base, and 22 bases separated the two germline ends. Here the CDR3 reads CSASGGTAKGLSYNEQFF. CDR3 DNA sequence: TGCAGTGCTAGCGGCGGCACTGCCAAGGGGTTATCCTACAATGAGCAGTTCTTC.

Only a few counts were recorded for this clonotype. The genes are TRBV20-1 and TRBJ2-7; 11 bases are shared with TRBD2. CDR1 DFQATT and CDR2 SNEGSKA come from the germline V gene (reference sequence). The CDR3 sequence is 14 residues long. V lost 6 bases and J lost 6; bases outside the gene matches: 10. CDR3: CSAYIAGGPLEQYF. As DNA, the CDR3 is TGCAGTGCCTACATAGCGGGAGGGCCACTCGAGCAGTACTTC.

The chain uses TRBV7-3 and TRBJ2-1, with 13 bases matching TRBD2. The ends lost 0 bases at V and 13 bases at J; junction bases unmatched: 12. Germline CDR1 SGHTA, CDR2 FQGTGA. This CDR3 is 17 amino acids long. The CDR3 protein is CASSLTPRTSGRMSQFF. The CDR3 DNA follows: TGTGCCAGCAGCTTAACCCCACGGACTAGCGGGAGAATGAGTCAGTTCTTC. The full variable domain, rest sourced from reference TRBV7-3 and TRBJ2-1, is GAGVSQTPSNKVTEKGKYVELRCDPISGHTALYWYRQSLGQGPEFLIYFQGTGAADDSGLPNDRFFAVRPEGSVSTLKIQRTERGDSAVYLCASSLTPRTSGRMSQFFGPGTRLTVL.